Shown below are 14 T cell receptor beta chains from a single sample sequenced in a study of blood T cell repertoires in COVID-19. The protocol was immunoSEQ multiplex PCR, while the TCRdb copy is restricted to in-frame clones and leaves out a portion. This repertoire shows some 58,000 clones, approximately 77% found once; its top ten account for approximately 30%. Sequenced input: peripheral blood. Every receptor here comes from a human donor in a cohort sampled during active COVID-19.

V usage is TRBV10-3 and J usage is TRBJ2-3; no reliable D call. The CDR3 totals 15 residues. V was shortened by 2 bases and J by 0 bases, with 9 bases between the two germline ends. Germline V gene data show CDR1 as ENHRY and CDR2 as SYGVKD. For the CDR3, the DNA is TGTGCCATCAGTGAGAGGCAGGTGAGCACAGATACGCAGTATTTT. Its translation: CAISERQVSTDTQYF.

This clone was counted only a few times. The chain joins TRBV4-2 to TRBJ1-2; maybe TRBD1 (6 bases). Germline CDR1 LGHNA, CDR2 YNFKEQ. V lost 4 bases, J lost 6 bases, and 15 bases lay in between. The CDR3 is 14 residues long. DNA of the CDR3: TGTGCCAGCAGCCCGATGGTATCAGGGGATGGCTACACCTTC. Its translation: CASSPMVSGDGYTF.

The rearrangement links TRBV30 to TRBJ2-7; D remains ambiguous. Trimming took off 0 bases at V and 2 bases at J, with 8 bases between the two ends. The germline gives CDR1 GTSNPN, CDR2 SVGIG (reference sequence). CDR3 length: 13 residues. Here the CDR3 reads CAWSVRHPYEQYF. CDR3 nucleotides: TGTGCCTGGAGTGTCCGACACCCCTACGAGCAGTACTTC.

The chain carries TRBV28 and TRBJ2-2, with a tentative D call TRBD1 (6 bases). The CDR3 runs to 14 residues. Germline V gives CDR1 MDHEN, CDR2 SYDVKM. With 1 base removed from V and 7 bases from J, the gap between germline ends came to 10 bases. The CDR3 sequence is CASSLFRGIGELFF. The CDR3 DNA follows: TGTGCCAGCAGTTTATTTAGGGGGATCGGGGAGCTGTTTTTT.

The V gene is TRBV5-4, the J gene TRBJ2-4, with D perhaps TRBD1 (5 bases). The CDR3 totals 15 residues. The germline gives CDR1 SGHNT, CDR2 YYREEE (reference sequence). V dropped 4 bases and J dropped 0 bases, with 11 bases sitting between them. CDR3 DNA sequence: TGTGCCAGCAGCCCCGGACATTTAGCCAAAAACATTCAGTACTTC. Its translation: CASSPGHLAKNIQYF.

This chain joins TRBV19 and TRBJ2-3; tentative D call: TRBD1 (5 bases). The CDR3 runs 15 residues. Germline CDR1 and CDR2: LNHDA and SQIVND (reference sequence). The V end lost 1 base, the J end lost 2 bases, and 10 bases lay between the germline ends. This CDR3 reads CASSIGGRYTDTQYF. CDR3 coding DNA: TGTGCCAGTAGTATAGGGGGCAGGTACACAGATACGCAGTATTTT.

This clone came up a few times. The CDR3 DNA reads TGTGCCAGCAACCGCGCCAGGGATCCCTTCTACAATGAGCAGTTCTTC. As protein: CASNRARDPFYNEQFF. The rearrangement joins TRBV7-9 to TRBJ2-1; a weak D match, TRBD1 (5 bases). Trimming took 7 bases from V and 3 from J, leaving 19 bases between them. This CDR3 contains 16 residues. Germline V gene data show CDR1 as SEHNR and CDR2 as FQNEAQ (reference sequence).

A few counts support this clone. The chain is built from TRBV5-1 and TRBJ2-5, with 8 bases fitting TRBD1. This CDR3 is 13 amino acids long. J lost 4 bases, V lost 5 bases, and 4 bases had no gene match. The V gene's germline CDR1 is SGHRS and CDR2 YFSETQ. The CDR3 DNA is TGCGCCAGCAGACGGACAGGGACAGAGACCCAGTACTTC. Protein sequence: CASRRTGTETQYF.

The chain combines TRBV28 with TRBJ1-5, with 9 bases matching TRBD1. J was trimmed by 6 bases and V by 7 bases; bases with no gene match: 10. The germline V gene encodes CDR1 MDHEN and CDR2 SYDVKM. CDR3 length equals 15 residues. The CDR3 loop is CASTPAGQGRQPQHF. Here the CDR3 DNA reads TGTGCCAGCACTCCTGCGGGACAGGGACGTCAGCCCCAGCATTTT.

The chain has TRBV9 and TRBJ2-5, with a tentative D call TRBD2 (6 bases). The V end was cut by 3 bases, the J end by 4 bases, with 10 bases between. Germline V gives CDR1 SGDLS, CDR2 YYNGEE. This CDR3 region has 13 residues. CDR3 sequence (DNA): TGTGCCAGCAGCGGGAGGGCAGGAGAGACCCAGTACTTC. Translation: CASSGRAGETQYF.

This clone occurred a few times. The CDR3 DNA reads TGTGCCAGCAGCTCAGACATGAACTATGGCTACACCTTC. As protein: CASSSDMNYGYTF. The chain is built from TRBV5-6 and TRBJ1-2; D remains unclear. The CDR3 has 13 residues. Germline CDR1 reads SGHDT; CDR2 reads YYEEEE. The ends were cut back, 3 bases at V and 2 bases at J, with 8 bases in the middle.

With respect to this clone: One junction end does not reproduce the germline sequence, and a read error may be involved. The genes are TRBV7-7 and TRBJ1-1, with TRBD1 identical over 7 bases. Germline V gene lookup returns CDR1 SSHAT and CDR2 FNYEAQ (reference sequence). This CDR3 is built from 16 residues. Written as DNA, the CDR3 is TGTGCTAGCAGCTTACTTCCAGGGGGTGTTGGCACTGAAGCTTTCTTT. Translating it yields CASSLLPGGVGTEAFF.

This clone was found a few times. The rearrangement links TRBV12-5 to TRBJ2-3, with D unclear. Germline CDR1 and CDR2: LGHNT and FRNRAP. The CDR3 covers 15 residues. Trimming cost V 4 bases and J 8 bases, with 19 bases left between them. As DNA, the CDR3 is TGTGCTAGTGGTTCGGTCGACTGGCCCGTCAGTACGCAGTATTTT. Its protein is CASGSVDWPVSTQYF.

The chain is built from TRBV11-2 and TRBJ1-4; 7 positions match TRBD1. Germline V gene lookup returns CDR1 SGHAT and CDR2 FQNNGV. The CDR3 covers 15 residues. The V segment lost 5 bases and the J segment 6 bases; nucleotides outside the gene matches: 9. Here the CDR3 reads CASSPDRVSHEKLFF. In nucleotides, the CDR3 is TGTGCCAGCAGCCCTGACAGGGTCAGCCATGAAAAACTGTTTTTT.